This T cell receptor beta chain was documented in a study of blood T cell repertoires in COVID-19. This CDR3 has 16 amino acids. Trimming removed 0 bases at V and 4 bases at J, with 12 bases between. From germline, CDR1 is SGHTA and CDR2 FQGNSA. In the source study's methods: Reference gene primer amplification gave estimated nucleated cell counts. Profiling relied on immunoSEQ multiplex PCR, and the TCRdb table lists in-frame clones only, not all of them. V, J and clone size are those of that table, while D and trimming were read from the DNA. The repertoire consists of roughly 52,000 clones, with 80% to 85% occurring once and the leading ten covering 5.5% to 7%.

The sequenced material came from peripheral blood. This TCR was recovered from a human donor in a cohort sampled during active or convalescent COVID-19. V usage is TRBV7-2 and J usage is TRBJ2-2; the D gene is possibly TRBD1 (6 bases). The CDR3 DNA is TGTGCCAGCAGCTTAGCGCGGAGAGGGGGCACCGGGGAGCTGTTTTTT. It is translated as CASSLARRGGTGELFF.